This TCR beta chain was identified during a study of blood T cell repertoires in COVID-19. About the research overall: T cells, B-cell-depleted T cells, or PBMCs provided the cDNA or gDNA that served as material.

Germline CDR1 reads MNHEY; CDR2 reads SMNVEV (reference sequence). V gave up 3 bases and J gave up 5 bases; unmatched junction bases: 8. The CDR3 sequence is 16 residues long. Sequencing was performed with immunoSEQ multiplex PCR; in TCRdb, only in-frame clones are kept and a portion is missing. The table includes about 82,000 clones, 85% detected once. Sequencing was performed on peripheral blood. The clonotype originates from an elderly man with active or convalescent COVID-19. The rearrangement uses TRBV27 and TRBJ2-2; 8 nucleotides agree with TRBD1. In DNA form, the CDR3 reads TGTGCCAGCAGTTTTACGGGACAGGTGCGGACCGGGGAGCTGTTTTTT. This translates into CASSFTGQVRTGELFF.